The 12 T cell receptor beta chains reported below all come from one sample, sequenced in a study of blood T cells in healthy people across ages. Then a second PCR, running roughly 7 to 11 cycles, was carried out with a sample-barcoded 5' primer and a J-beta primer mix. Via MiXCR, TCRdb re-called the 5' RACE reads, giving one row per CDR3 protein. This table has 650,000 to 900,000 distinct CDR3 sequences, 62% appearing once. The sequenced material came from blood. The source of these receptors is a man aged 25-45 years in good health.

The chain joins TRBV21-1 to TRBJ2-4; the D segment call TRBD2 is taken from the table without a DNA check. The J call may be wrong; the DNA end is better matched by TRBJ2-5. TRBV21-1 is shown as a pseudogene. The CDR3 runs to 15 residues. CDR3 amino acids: CASTDKRDNEETQYF. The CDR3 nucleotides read TGTGCCAGTACCGACAAGCGGGACAATGAAGAGACCCAGTACTTC.

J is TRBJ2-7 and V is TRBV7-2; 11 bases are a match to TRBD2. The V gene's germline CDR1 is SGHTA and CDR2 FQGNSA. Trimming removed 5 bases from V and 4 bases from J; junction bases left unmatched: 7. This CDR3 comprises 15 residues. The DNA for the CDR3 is TGTGCCAGCAGCCATAGCGGGGGGGCTCTTTACGAGCAGTACTTC. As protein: CASSHSGGALYEQYF.

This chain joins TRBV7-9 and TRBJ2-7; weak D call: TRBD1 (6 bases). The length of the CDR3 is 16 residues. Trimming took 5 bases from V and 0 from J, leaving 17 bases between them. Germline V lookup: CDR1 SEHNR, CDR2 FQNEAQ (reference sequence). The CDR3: CASSDPKTGYSYEQYF. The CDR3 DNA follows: TGTGCCAGCAGCGATCCAAAGACAGGCTACTCCTACGAGCAGTACTTC.

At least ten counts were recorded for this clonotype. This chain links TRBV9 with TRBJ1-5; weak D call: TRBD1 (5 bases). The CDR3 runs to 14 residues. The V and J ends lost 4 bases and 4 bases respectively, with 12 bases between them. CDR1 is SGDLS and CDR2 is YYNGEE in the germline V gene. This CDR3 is CASSLGTDNQPQHF. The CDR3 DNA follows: TGTGCCAGCAGCCTCGGGACGGATAATCAGCCCCAGCATTTT.

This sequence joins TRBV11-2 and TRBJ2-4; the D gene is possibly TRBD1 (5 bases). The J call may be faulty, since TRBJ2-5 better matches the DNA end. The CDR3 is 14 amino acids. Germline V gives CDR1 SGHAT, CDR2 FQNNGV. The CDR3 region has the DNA TGTGCCAGCAGCTTAGGCAGGGTCAAAGAGACCCAGTACTTC. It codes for CASSLGRVKETQYF.

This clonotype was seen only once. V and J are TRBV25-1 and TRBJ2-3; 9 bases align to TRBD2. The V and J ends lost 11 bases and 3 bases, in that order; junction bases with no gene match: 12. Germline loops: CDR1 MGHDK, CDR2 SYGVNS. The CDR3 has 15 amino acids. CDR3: CAAQKAGGFTDTQYF. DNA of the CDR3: TGTGCCGCGCAGAAGGCGGGGGGGTTTACAGATACGCAGTATTTT. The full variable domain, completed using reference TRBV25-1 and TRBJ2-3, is EADIYQTPRYLVIGTGKKITLECSQTMGHDKMYWYQQDPGMELHLIHYSYGVNSTEKGDLSSESTVSRIRTEHFPLTLESARPSHTSQYLCAAQKAGGFTDTQYFGPGTRLTVL.

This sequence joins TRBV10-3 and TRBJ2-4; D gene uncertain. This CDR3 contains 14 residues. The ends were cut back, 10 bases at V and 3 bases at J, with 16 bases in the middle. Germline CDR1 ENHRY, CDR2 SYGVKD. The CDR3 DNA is TGTGCCACTACAGATGAGTGGGACAAAAACATTCAGTACTTC. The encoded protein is CATTDEWDKNIQYF.

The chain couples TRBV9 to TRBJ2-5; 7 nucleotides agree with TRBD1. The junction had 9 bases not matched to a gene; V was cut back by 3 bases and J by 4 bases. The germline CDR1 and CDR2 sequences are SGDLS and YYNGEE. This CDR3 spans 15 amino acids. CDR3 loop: CASSESRGPGETQYF. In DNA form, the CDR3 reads TGTGCCAGCAGCGAGTCAAGGGGGCCGGGAGAGACCCAGTACTTC.

CDR3 coding DNA: TGTGCCAGCACTCGGACAGGGGGACTTAATGAAAAACTGTTTTTT. Amino acid sequence: CASTRTGGLNEKLFF. V and J are TRBV6-6 and TRBJ1-4; 10 bases line up with TRBD1. J gave up 4 bases and V 7 bases, and 6 bases lay outside the gene matches. This CDR3 has 15 amino acids. Per germline, CDR1 MNHNY and CDR2 SVGAGI (reference sequence).

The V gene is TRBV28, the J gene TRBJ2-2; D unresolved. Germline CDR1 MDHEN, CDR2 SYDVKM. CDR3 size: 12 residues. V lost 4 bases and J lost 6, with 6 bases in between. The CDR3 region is CASSYKPGELFF. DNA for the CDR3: TGTGCCAGCAGTTATAAGCCCGGGGAGCTGTTTTTT.

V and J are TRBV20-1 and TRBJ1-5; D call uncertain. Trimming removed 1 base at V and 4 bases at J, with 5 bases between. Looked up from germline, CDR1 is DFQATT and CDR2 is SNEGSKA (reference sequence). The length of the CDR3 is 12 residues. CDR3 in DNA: TGCAGTGCTAGAGGGATGAATCAGCCCCAGCATTTT. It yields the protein CSARGMNQPQHF.

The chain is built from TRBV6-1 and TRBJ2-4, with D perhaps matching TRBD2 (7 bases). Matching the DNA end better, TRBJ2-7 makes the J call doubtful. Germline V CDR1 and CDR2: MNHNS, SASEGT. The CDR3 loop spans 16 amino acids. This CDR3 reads CASSAPSQGGAYEQYF. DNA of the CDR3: TGTGCCAGCAGTGCCCCATCACAAGGGGGGGCCTACGAGCAGTACTTC.